The T cell receptor (beta chain) under discussion was sequenced for a study of cytomegalovirus exposure and HLA in healthy donors. J gave up 11 bases and V 5 bases, and 5 bases lay outside the gene matches. CDR1 MDHEN and CDR2 SYDVKM come from the germline V gene. CDR3 length: 12 residues. Some clones are missing from TCRdb's copy, which holds only in-frame ones; the method was immunoSEQ multiplex PCR. The sample contains more than 300,000 clones, 80% to 90% of which appear only once. Material: PBMCs. This receptor was identified in a woman younger than 30 in good health and CMV-seronegative. V gene TRBV28 combines with J gene TRBJ1-4, with TRBD1 identical over 7 bases. In nucleotides, the CDR3 is TGTGCCAGCAGTCAACAGGGGAGTAAACTGTTTTTT. Protein: CASSQQGSKLFF. Supplemented by reference TRBV28 and TRBJ1-4, the full variable domain reads DVKVTQSSRYLVKRTGEKVFLECVQDMDHENMFWYRQDPGLGLRLIYFSYDVKMKEKGDIPEGYSVSREKKERFSLILESASTNQTSMYLCASSQQGSKLFFGSGTQLSVL.